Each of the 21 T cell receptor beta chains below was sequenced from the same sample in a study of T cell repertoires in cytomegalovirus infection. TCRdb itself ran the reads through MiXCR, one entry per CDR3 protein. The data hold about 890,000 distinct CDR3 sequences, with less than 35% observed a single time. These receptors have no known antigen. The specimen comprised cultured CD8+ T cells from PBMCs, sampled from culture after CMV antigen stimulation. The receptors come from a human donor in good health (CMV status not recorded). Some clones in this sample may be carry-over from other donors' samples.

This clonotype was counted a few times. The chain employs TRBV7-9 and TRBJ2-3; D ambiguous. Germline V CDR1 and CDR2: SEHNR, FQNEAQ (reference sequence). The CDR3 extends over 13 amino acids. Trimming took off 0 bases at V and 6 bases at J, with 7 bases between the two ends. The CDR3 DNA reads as TGTGCCAGCAGCTTAGCTAAGTTGGATACGCAGTATTTT. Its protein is CASSLAKLDTQYF.

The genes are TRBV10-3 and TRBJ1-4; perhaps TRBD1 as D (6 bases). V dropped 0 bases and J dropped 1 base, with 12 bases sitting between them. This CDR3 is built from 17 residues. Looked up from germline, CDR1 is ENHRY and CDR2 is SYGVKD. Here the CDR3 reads CAISESYREGTNEKLFF. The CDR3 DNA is TGTGCCATCAGTGAGTCGTACAGGGAAGGAACTAATGAAAAACTGTTTTTT.

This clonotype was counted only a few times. This chain's CDR3 is CASSEPSGGFPTNYYEQYV. DNA of the CDR3: TGCGCCAGCAGTGAACCTAGCGGGGGGTTCCCCACAAACTACTACGAGCAGTACGTC. This rearrangement joins TRBV10-1 to TRBJ2-7; 11 bases agree with TRBD2. CDR1 is WNHNN, CDR2 SYGVQD, per germline (reference sequence). With 3 bases clipped from V and 3 bases from J, the junction kept 16 bases outside the gene matches. The CDR3 has 19 residues.

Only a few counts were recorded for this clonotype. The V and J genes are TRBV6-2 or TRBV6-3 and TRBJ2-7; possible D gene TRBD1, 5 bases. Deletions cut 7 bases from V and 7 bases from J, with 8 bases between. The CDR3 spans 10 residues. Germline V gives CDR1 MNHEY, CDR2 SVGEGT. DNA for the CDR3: TGTGCCAGCACCTCAGGGGAGCAGTACGTC. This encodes CASTSGEQYV.

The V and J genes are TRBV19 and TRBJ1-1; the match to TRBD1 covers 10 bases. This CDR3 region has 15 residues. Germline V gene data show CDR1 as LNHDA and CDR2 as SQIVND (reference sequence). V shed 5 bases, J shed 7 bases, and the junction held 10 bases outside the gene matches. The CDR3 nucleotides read TGTGCCAGTAGTCTGTGGACAGGGGGTATCGGTGAAGCTTTCTTT. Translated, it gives CASSLWTGGIGEAFF.

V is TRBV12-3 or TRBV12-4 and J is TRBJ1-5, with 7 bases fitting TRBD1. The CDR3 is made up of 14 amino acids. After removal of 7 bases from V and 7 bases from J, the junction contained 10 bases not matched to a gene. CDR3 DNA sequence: TGTGCCAGCACCCTCGGACAGGCAACCCAGCCCCAGCATTTT. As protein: CASTLGQATQPQHF.

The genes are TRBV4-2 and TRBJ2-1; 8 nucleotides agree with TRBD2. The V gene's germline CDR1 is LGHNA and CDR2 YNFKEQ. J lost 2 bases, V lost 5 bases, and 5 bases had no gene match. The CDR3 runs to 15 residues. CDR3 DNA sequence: TGTGCCAGCAGCACCCCGGGGGGGGCCTACAATGAGCAGTTCTTC. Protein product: CASSTPGGAYNEQFF.

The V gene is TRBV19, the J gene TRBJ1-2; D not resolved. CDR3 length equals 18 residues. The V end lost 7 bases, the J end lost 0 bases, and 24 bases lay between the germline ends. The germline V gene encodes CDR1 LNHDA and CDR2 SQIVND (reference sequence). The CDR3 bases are TGTGCCAGTACCCCAGTACACCGATCGACGATAGCTAACTATGGCTACACCTTC. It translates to CASTPVHRSTIANYGYTF. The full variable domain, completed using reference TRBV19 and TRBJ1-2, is DGGITQSPKYLFRKEGQNVTLSCEQNLNHDAMYWYRQDPGQGLRLIYYSQIVNDFQKGDIAEGYSVSREKKESFPLTVTSAQKNPTAFYLCASTPVHRSTIANYGYTFGSGTRLTVV.

The CDR3, as DNA: TGTGCCAGCAGTTACCCGGACAGGGTGGCGGATACGCAGTATTTT. Translating gives CASSYPDRVADTQYF. The chain employs TRBV6-2 or TRBV6-3 and TRBJ2-3, with 8 bases matching TRBD1. This CDR3 has 15 amino acids. Germline CDR1 MNHEY, CDR2 SVGEGT. V shed 2 bases and J 6 bases; nucleotides not matched to a gene: 7.

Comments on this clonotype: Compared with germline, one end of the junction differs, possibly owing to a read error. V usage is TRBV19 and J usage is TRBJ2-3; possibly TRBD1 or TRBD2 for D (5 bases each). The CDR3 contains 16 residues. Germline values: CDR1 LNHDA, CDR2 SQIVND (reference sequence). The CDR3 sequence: CASSIDHGAVSDMQYF. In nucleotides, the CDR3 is TGTGCCAGTAGTATAGATCACGGGGCAGTTTCAGATATGCAGTATTTT.

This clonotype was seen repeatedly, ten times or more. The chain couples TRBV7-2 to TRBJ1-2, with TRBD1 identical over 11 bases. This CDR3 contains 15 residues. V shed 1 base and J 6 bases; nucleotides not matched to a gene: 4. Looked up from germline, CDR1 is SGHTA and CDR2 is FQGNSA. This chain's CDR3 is CASSLEGQGANGYTF. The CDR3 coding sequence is TGTGCCAGCAGCTTAGAAGGACAGGGGGCCAATGGCTACACCTTC.

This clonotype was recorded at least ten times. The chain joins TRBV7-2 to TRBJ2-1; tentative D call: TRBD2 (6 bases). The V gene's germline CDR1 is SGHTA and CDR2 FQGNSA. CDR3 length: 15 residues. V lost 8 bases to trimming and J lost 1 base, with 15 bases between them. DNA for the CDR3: TGTGCCAGCGAACAGGAGGGGCCGTCCTACAATGAGCAGTTCTTC. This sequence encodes CASEQEGPSYNEQFF.

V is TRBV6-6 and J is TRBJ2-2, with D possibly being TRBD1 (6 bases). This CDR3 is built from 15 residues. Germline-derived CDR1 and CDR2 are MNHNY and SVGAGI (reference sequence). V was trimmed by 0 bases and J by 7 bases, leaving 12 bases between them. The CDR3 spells CASSYSWGRDGELFF. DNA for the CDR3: TGTGCCAGCAGTTACTCGTGGGGGCGCGACGGGGAGCTGTTTTTT.

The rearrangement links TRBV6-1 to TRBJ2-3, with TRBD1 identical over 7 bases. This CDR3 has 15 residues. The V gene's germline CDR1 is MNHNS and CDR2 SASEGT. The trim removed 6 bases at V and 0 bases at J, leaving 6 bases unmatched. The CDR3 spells CASRRTGLSTDTQYF. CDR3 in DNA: TGTGCCAGCAGACGGACAGGATTAAGCACAGATACGCAGTATTTT.

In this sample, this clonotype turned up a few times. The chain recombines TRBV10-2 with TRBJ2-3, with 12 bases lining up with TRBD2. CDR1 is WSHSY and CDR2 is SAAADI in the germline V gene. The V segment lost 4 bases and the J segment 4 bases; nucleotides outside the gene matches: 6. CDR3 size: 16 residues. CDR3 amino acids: CASSVASGGASDTQYF. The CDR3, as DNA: TGCGCCAGCAGTGTTGCTAGCGGGGGGGCCTCAGATACGCAGTATTTT.

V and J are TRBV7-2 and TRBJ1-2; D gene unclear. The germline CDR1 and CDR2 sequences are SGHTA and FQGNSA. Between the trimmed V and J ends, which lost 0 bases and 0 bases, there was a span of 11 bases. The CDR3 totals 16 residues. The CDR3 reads CASSLATGFANYGYTF. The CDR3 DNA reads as TGTGCCAGCAGCTTAGCTACTGGGTTCGCTAACTATGGCTACACCTTC.

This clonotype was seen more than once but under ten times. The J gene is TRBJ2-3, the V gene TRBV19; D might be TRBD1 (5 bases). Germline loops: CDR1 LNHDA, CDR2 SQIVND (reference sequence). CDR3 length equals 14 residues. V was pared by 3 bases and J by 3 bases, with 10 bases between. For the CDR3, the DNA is TGTGCCAGTAGTATCCTCAGGGCTACAGATACGCAGTATTTT. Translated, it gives CASSILRATDTQYF.

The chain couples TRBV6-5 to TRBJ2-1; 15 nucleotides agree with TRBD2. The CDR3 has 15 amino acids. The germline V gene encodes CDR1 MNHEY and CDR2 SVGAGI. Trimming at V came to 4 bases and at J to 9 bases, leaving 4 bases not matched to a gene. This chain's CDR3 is CASSFGLAGGVEQFF. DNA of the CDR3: TGTGCCAGCAGTTTCGGACTAGCGGGGGGGGTTGAGCAGTTCTTC.

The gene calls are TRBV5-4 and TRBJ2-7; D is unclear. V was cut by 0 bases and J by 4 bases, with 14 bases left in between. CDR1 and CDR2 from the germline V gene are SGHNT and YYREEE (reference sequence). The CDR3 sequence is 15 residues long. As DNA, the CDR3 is TGTGCCAGCAGCTTGGGGCTAGGAGAGACGTACGAGCAGTACGTC. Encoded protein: CASSLGLGETYEQYV.

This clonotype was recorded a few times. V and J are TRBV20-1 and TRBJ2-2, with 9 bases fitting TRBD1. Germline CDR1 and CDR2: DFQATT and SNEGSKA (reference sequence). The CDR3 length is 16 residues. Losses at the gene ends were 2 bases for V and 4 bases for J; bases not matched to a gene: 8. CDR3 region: CSARLPGTGFTGELFF. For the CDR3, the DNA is TGCAGTGCTAGACTCCCCGGGACAGGGTTCACCGGGGAGCTGTTTTTT.

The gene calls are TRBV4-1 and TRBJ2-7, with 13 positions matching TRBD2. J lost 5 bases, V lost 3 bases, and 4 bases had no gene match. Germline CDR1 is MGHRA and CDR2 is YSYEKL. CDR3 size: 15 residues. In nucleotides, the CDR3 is TGCGCCAGCAGCCAGGGGACTAGCGGGGTGGACGAGCAGTACTTC. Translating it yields CASSQGTSGVDEQYF.